The entry that follows covers one T cell receptor (beta chain) sequence. Its antigen is not known. Being one base from a much bigger clone, this may be a read error. No cell sorting was done before RNA was extracted from the tissue. CDR1 and CDR2 from the germline V gene are MNHEY and SVGAGI. The length of the CDR3 is 13 residues. This specimen comes from a study of tumor and adjacent non-tumor tissue in lung cancer. Three rounds of nested PCR, following a modified ARM-PCR protocol, produced the TCRbeta library. MiXCR, run by TCRdb on the multiplex PCR reads, gives a single entry per CDR3 protein. The sample lists under 150,000 distinct CDR3 sequences; around 61% were seen once. Overall study results and limits: Tumor tissue had significantly higher TCR diversity than normal lung.

This sequence was found in a man aged 55 to 70 with small cell lung cancer. The material sequenced was lung tumor tissue. V gene TRBV6-5 combines with J gene TRBJ1-6; no clear D. Here the CDR3 reads CASRSSYNSLLHF. The CDR3 nucleotides read TGTGCCAGCAGGAGCTCCTATAATTCACTCCTCCACTTT.